These T cell receptor beta chains were read from a single sample in a study of OX40 agonist ivuxolimab in advanced cancers. Measured with immunoSEQ multiplex PCR; TCRdb has only the in-frame clones, and not every one. The data show some 68,000 clones, 86% seen once. Sequencing was performed on CD4+ or CD8+ T cells sorted from blood, taken in a trial of the OX40 agonist ivuxolimab. The receptors were sampled from an adult with an advanced solid tumor such as melanoma, head and neck, liver or kidney cancer. The CDR3 runs from the conserved cysteine through the conserved F or W. Each record gives: clone size, D gene, V gene, J gene, CDR3 DNA, CDR3 protein. A D gene is named only where the DNA matches it firmly. Only some rows state a clone size, as once, few, many or a class for expanded clones.

NA	TRBD2	TRBV29-1	TRBJ2-5	TGCAGCGTTGGGACTAGCGGTTTCGAAGAGACCCAGTACTTC	CSVGTSGFEETQYF
NA	TRBD2	TRBV30	TRBJ2-5	TGTGCCTGGAGGGGGACTAGCGGGGTGCAAGAGACCCAGTACTTC	CAWRGTSGVQETQYF
NA	NA	TRBV28	TRBJ1-1	TGTGCCAGCAGTTCATCAGGGCGCACTGAAGCTTTCTTT	CASSSSGRTEAFF
NA	NA	TRBV30	TRBJ1-2	TGTGCCTACGAACAAGGGAACTATGGCTACACCTTC	CAYEQGNYGYTF
NA	NA	TRBV18	TRBJ2-7	TGTGCCAGCTCACCGGCGGGGGAGCAGTACTTC	CASSPAGEQYF
NA	TRBD1	TRBV28	TRBJ2-5	TGTCAGTGGCAGGGGGAAGAGACCCAGTACTTC	CQWQGEETQYF
NA	NA	TRBV19	TRBJ2-7	TGTGCCACCTCAGACAGAACCTCCTACGAGCAGTACTTC	CATSDRTSYEQYF
NA	TRBD2	TRBV9	TRBJ2-3	TGTGCCAGCAGCGAAGCGGGACCAGATACGCAGTATTTT	CASSEAGPDTQYF
once	NA	TRBV28	TRBJ1-5	TGTGCCAGCAGTTTTAGTTCAAATCGGCCCCAGCATTTT	CASSFSSNRPQHF
NA	TRBD1	TRBV28	TRBJ1-5	TGTGCCAGCTCCATACTCCTTGGCGGGACAGGGGAACACAATCAGCCCCAGCATTTT	CASSILLGGTGEHNQPQHF
NA	NA	TRBV29-1	TRBJ2-3	TGCACCCATTCGAGGGAAGATACGCAGTATTTT	CTHSREDTQYF
NA	NA	TRBV5-1	TRBJ2-5	TGCGCCAGCAGCCCGAGGAGGGAAGAGACCCAGTACTTC	CASSPRREETQYF
NA	NA	TRBV14	TRBJ2-7	TGTGCCAGCAGCCAAGACGGCGAGCAGTACTTC	CASSQDGEQYF